This TCR beta chain was retrieved from a study of shared clonotypes between healthy human individuals. Terminally differentiated effector memory CD45RA+ cells were excluded from the naive CD8 cells, which were CD45RO-negative and positively selected for CCR7. Libraries were prepared by immunoSEQ multiplex PCR; TCRdb keeps only in-frame clonotypes and omits some of them. The sample has around 2,000,000 clones; roughly 91% are singletons. This CDR3 region has 14 residues. The V segment lost 4 bases and the J segment 0 bases; nucleotides outside the gene matches: 3. Germline V CDR1 and CDR2: MNHNS, SASEGT.

This chain links TRBV6-1 with TRBJ2-7; 7 bases are a match to TRBD1. Sample: naive CD8+ T cells from PBMCs. The TCR originated in a man between 18 and 29 years old in good health. Some clones in this sample may be carry-over from other donors' samples. The CDR3 loop is CASSAWTGSYEQYF. In DNA form, the CDR3 reads TGTGCCAGCAGTGCTTGGACAGGCTCCTACGAGCAGTACTTC.